This entry lists 8 T cell receptor beta chains sequenced from one sample in a study of T cells expressing NK-cell markers. Reprocessing the 5' RACE reads, TCRdb reports a single entry for every CDR3 protein and omits DNA. There are 350,000 to 500,000 distinct CDR3 sequences in the sample, with 7.3% held by the top ten. Sequenced: blood T cells: a sorted CD56 or NKG2C T cell subset, CD4+ or CD8+ T cells, or bulk PBMC T cells (not recorded which). All receptors derive from a woman aged 18 to 75 in good health.

The rearrangement joins TRBV25-1 to TRBJ2-2; checking the TCRdb D call of TRBD2 is not possible without DNA. The CDR3 covers 19 residues. Looked up from germline, CDR1 is MGHDK and CDR2 is SYGVNS. The CDR3 protein is CASRGTSGTKSANTGELFF.

The CDR3 loop reads CASGGGLNEKLFF. The chain couples TRBV4-3 to TRBJ1-4; TCRdb outputs TRBD1, but without DNA this stays unchecked. Germline CDR1 is LGHNA and CDR2 is YSLEER. The CDR3 is made up of 13 amino acids.

The chain is built from TRBV12-3 or TRBV12-4 and TRBJ2-6; TCRdb returns TRBD2, unconfirmable since there is no DNA. CDR3 length: 15 residues. CDR3: CASSSDAGGANVLTF.

The V and J genes are TRBV29-1 and TRBJ2-7; TCRdb's D call, TRBD2, is unchecked because there is no DNA. This CDR3 comprises 13 residues. Per the germline V gene, CDR1 is SQVTM and CDR2 is ANQGSEA. The CDR3 loop is CSVELAGPYEQYF.

The chain couples TRBV10-3 to TRBJ1-2; TCRdb picks TRBD1, but there is no DNA to check that call. The CDR3 runs 13 residues. From germline, CDR1 is ENHRY and CDR2 SYGVKD. The CDR3 here is CAISEGTEYGYTF.

The V call is TRBV7-8, the J call TRBJ2-7; TCRdb designates TRBD2, a call that cannot be tested without DNA. This CDR3 contains 14 residues. Germline CDR1 and CDR2: SGHVS and FQNEAQ. CDR3 residues: CASSSGPGTYEQYF.

The V call is TRBV6-5, the J call TRBJ2-6. The CDR3 loop spans 18 amino acids. Germline V gene lookup returns CDR1 MNHEY and CDR2 SVGAGI. The CDR3 here is CASSLKGPRTSGANVLTF.

This chain connects TRBV20-1 to TRBJ1-2; TCRdb selects TRBD1, and the lack of DNA leaves this call unchecked. The CDR3 loop spans 15 amino acids. CDR1 DFQATT and CDR2 SNEGSKA come from the germline V gene (reference sequence). This chain's CDR3 is CSASGFVGATYGYTF.